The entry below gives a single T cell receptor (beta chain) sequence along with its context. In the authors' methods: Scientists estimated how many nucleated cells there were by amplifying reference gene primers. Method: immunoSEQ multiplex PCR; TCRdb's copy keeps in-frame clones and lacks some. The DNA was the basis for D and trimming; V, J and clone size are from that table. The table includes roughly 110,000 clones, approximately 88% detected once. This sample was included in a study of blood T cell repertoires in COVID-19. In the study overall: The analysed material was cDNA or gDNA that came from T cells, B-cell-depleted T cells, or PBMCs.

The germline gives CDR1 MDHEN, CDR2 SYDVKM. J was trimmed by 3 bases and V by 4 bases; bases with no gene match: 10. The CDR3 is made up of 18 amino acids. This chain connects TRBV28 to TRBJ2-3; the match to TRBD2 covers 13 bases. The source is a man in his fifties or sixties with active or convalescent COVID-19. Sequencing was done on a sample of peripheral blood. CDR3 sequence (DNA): TGTGCCAGCAGTTCCCGCCGGACTAGCGGGAGCCAGACAGATACGCAGTATTTT. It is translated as CASSSRRTSGSQTDTQYF.